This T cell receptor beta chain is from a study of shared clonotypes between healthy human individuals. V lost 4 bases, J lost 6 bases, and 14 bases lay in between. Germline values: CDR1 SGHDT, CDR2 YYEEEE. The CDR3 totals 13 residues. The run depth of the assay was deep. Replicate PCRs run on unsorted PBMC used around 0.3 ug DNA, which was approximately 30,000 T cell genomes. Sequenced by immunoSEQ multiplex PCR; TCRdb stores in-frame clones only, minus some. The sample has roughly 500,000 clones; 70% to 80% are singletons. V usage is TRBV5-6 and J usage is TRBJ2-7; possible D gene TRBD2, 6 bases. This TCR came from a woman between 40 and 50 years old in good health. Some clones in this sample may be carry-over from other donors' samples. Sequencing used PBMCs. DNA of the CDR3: TGTGCCAGCAGCCACCCAGCAGCGGGCGAGCAGTACTTC. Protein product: CASSHPAAGEQYF.